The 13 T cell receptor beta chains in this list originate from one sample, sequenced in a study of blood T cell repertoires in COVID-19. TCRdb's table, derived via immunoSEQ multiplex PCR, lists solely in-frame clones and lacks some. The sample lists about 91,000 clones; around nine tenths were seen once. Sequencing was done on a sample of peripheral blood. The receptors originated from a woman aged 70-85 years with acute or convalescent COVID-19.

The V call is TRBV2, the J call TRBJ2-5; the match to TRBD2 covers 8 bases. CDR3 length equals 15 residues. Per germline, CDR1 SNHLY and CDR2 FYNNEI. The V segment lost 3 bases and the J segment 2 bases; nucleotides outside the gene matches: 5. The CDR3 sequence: CASSELAGGQETQYF. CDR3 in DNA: TGTGCCAGCAGTGAGTTGGCGGGGGGACAAGAGACCCAGTACTTC.

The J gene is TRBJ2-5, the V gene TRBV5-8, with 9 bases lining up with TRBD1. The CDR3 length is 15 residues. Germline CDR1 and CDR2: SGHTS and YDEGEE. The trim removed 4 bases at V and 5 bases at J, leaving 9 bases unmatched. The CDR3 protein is CASSIEQGARETQYF. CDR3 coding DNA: TGTGCCAGCAGCATAGAACAGGGGGCTCGGGAGACCCAGTACTTC.

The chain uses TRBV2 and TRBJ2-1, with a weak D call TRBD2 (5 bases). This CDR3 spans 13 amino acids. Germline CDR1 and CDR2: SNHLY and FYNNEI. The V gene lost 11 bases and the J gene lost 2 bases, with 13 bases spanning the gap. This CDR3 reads CAGRVATYNEQFF. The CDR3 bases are TGTGCCGGCCGGGTAGCGACCTACAATGAGCAGTTCTTC.

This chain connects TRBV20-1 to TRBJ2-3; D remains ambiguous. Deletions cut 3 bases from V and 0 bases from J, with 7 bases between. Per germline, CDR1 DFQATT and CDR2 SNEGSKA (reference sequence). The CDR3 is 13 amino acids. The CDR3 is CSASSTSTDTQYF. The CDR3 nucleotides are TGCAGTGCTAGTAGCACCAGCACAGATACGCAGTATTTT.

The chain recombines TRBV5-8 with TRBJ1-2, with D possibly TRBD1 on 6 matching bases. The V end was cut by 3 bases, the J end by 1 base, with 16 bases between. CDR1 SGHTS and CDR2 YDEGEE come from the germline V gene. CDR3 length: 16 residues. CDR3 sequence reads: CASSYGQPRVNYGYTF. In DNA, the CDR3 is TGTGCCAGCAGCTACGGACAGCCGAGAGTTAACTATGGCTACACCTTC.

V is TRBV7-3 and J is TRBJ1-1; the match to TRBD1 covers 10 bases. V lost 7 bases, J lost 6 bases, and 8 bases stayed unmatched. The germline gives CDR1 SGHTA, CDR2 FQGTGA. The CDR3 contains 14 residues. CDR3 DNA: TGTGCCAGCACCCAAGGGGACAGGGGATCTGAAGCTTTCTTT. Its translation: CASTQGDRGSEAFF.

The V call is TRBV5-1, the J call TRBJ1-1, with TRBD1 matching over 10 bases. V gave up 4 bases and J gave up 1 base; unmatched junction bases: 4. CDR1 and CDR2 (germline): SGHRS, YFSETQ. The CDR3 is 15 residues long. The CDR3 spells CASSPGDRGNTEAFF. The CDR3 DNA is TGCGCCAGCAGCCCAGGGGACAGGGGGAACACTGAAGCTTTCTTT.

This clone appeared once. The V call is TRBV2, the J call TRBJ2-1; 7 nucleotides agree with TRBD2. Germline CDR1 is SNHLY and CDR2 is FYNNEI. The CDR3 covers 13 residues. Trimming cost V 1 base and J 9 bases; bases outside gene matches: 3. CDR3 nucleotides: TGTGCCAGCAGTGAAGGGGCGGGAGTTGAGCAGTTCTTC. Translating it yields CASSEGAGVEQFF.

CDR3 coding DNA: TGTGCCATCACTAAGAACCGGGGCCAACCTAGCGGCGAGCAGTACTTC. Encoded protein: CAITKNRGQPSGEQYF. The chain combines TRBV10-3 with TRBJ2-7; 7 nucleotides line up with TRBD2. V lost 7 bases and J lost 6; bases outside the gene matches: 18. There are 16 residues in the CDR3. Germline CDR1 and CDR2: ENHRY and SYGVKD.

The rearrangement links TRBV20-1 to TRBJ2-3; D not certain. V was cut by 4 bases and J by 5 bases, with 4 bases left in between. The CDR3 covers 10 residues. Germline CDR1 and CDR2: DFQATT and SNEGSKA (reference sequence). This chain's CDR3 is CSATRDTQYF. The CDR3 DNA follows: TGCAGTGCTACGCGAGATACGCAGTATTTT.

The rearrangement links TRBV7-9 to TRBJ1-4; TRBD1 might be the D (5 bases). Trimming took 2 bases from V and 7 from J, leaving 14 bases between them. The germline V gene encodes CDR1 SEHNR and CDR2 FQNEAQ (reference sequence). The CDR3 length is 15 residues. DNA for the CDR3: TGTGCCAGCAGCTTAAGCCGGGGGACGAGTGAAAAACTGTTTTTT. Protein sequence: CASSLSRGTSEKLFF.

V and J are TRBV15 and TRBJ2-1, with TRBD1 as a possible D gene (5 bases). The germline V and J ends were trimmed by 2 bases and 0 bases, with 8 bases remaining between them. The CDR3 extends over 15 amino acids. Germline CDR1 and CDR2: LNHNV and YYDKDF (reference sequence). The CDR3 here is CATSRTGASYNEQFF. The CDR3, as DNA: TGTGCCACCAGCAGAACAGGAGCCTCCTACAATGAGCAGTTCTTC.

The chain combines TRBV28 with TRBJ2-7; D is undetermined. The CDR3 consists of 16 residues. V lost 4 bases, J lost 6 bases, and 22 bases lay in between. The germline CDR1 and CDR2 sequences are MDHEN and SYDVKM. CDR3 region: CASSYPAPGFVGEQYF. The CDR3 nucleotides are TGTGCCAGCAGTTACCCTGCCCCCGGGTTTGTGGGCGAGCAGTACTTC.